This T cell receptor (beta chain) was recorded in a study of CD8+CD57+ T cells in acquired aplastic anemia. Study details: Mean DNA quantity obtained from sorted CD4+ and CD8+ cells was 2.5 to 4 ug. The study's findings and limits: Patients and controls turned out to have roughly 30 CD8+ CDR3 sequences in common.

This clonotype appeared many times. Antigen: not known. TCR beta VDJ and CDR3 were profiled, and genomic DNA was the template. TCRdb reprocessed the reads with MiXCR, giving one entry per CDR3 protein. This table has hundreds of thousands of distinct CDR3 sequences, 65% to 80% appearing once. The germline CDR1 and CDR2 sequences are DFQATT and SNEGSKA (reference sequence). The CDR3 runs 20 residues. V gave up 5 bases and J gave up 5 bases; unmatched junction bases: 28. The chain uses TRBV20-1 and TRBJ2-5; 8 nucleotides agree with TRBD2. Sequenced material: sorted CD4+, CD8+, or CD8+CD57+ T cells (not recorded which) from PBMCs. This receptor was identified in a human donor in good health, serving as a control. The CDR3 DNA reads as TGCAGTGCTGACATCAGGCTCAGCACCCCGGGAGGGGAGGTGGGGGAGACCCAGTACTTC. Translation gives CSADIRLSTPGGEVGETQYF.